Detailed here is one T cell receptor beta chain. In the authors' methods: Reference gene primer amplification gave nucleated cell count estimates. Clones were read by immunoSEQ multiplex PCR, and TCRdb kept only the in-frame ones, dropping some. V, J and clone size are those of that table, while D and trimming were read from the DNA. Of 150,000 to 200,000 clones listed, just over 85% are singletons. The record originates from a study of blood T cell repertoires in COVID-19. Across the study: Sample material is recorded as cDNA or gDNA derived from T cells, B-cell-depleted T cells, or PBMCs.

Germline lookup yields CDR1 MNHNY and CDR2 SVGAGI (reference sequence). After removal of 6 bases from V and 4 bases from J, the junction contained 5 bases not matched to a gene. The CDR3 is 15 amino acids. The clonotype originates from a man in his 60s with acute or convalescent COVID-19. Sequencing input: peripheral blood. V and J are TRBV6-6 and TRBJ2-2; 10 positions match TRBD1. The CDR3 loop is CASSPGTGATGELFF. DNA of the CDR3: TGTGCCAGCAGCCCCGGGACAGGGGCCACCGGGGAGCTGTTTTTT.